This TCR beta chain was captured in a study of blood T cell repertoires in COVID-19 (TCRdb year 2020). Regarding the research as a whole: Samples from collaborators originated in the United States, Italy and Spain and spanned both the acute and convalescent phases of COVID-19. Sample metadata almost always included a de-identified subject ID, COVID-19 status, age in years and sex. Where HLA class I and class II types were available, the types were taken from metadata supplied by the sample provider, not from assay-based typing. The material from the prospective study consisted of cDNA or gDNA derived from T cells, B-cell-depleted T cells, or PBMCs. The repertoires were released in a freely available public database meant as a resource for research on the immune response to SARS-CoV-2. Samples came from the ongoing ImmuneRACE study (first 160 participants) plus 1,254 subjects from 6 global collaborators. Deeply sampled blood TCRbeta repertoires from subjects exposed to, actively infected with, or recovered from COVID-19 were included in the dataset.

On the study overall, not on this receptor specifically: The quantity of clinical and demographic metadata differed by source and by participant and was supplied without curation.

The germline V gene supplies CDR1 SGDLS and CDR2 YYNGEE. Trimming removed 3 bases from V and 5 bases from J; the gene matches leave 7 bases unexplained. CDR3 length: 16 amino acids, cysteine to phenylalanine. This entry keeps only the CDR3 DNA: 48 bases, framed from base 1. Whole blood was collected in K2EDTA tubes by collaborating institutions according to the institutions' own protocols. For TCRbeta analysis, collaborators shipped samples in one of three forms: frozen whole blood, isolated PBMCs, or DNA extracted from either of those sample types. With regard to this clone: Its antigen is unknown. No base quality values were provided; no much bigger clone lies one nucleotide off.

TCRbeta CDR3 regions were amplified from genomic DNA by means of the immunoSEQ Assay, a bias-controlled multiplex PCR. In the paper's pipeline: The number of nucleated cells in each sample was estimated by amplification of reference gene primers within the assay. To quantify the absolute abundance of each unique TCRbeta CDR3 rearrangement, sequence reads were collapsed and filtered. For each sample, productive Simpson clonality was calculated as the square root of Simpson's diversity index over productive rearrangements. The table was pulled from immuneACCESS by TCRdb, which kept in-frame rearrangements only. Such tables lose some clones; where checked, under half of the loss comes from unresolved V genes, and the rest has no known cause. Clone size and the V and J calls come from that table; the DNA yielded D and trimming. A total of 150,000 to 200,000 clones appear in this sample, roughly 80% of them only once. Together, the top ten hold 4.5% to 6.5% of the sample.

The receptor's source is a woman aged 25 to 39 with acute or convalescent COVID-19. The sequence links TRBV9 to TRBJ2-7; 14 junctional bases match TRBD2. Sequenced material: peripheral blood. The encoded CDR3 is CASSAGTSGSFHEQYF. The sequence in DNA is TGTGCCAGCAGCGCAGGGACTAGCGGGAGTTTCCACGAGCAGTACTTC.